These 9 T cell receptor beta chains originate from one sample sequenced in a study of blood T cell repertoires in COVID-19. Here immunoSEQ multiplex PCR was the method, and the copy in TCRdb shows in-frame clones only, minus some. This sample carries roughly 250,000 clones, roughly 84% of them seen once, and the ten largest clones take 7.5% to 9%. The sequenced sample consisted of peripheral blood. The receptor source for this set is a human donor in a cohort sampled during active COVID-19.

The chain combines TRBV6-5 with TRBJ1-2, with 10 bases identical to TRBD1. Germline V gene lookup returns CDR1 MNHEY and CDR2 SVGAGI. V dropped 3 bases and J dropped 2; count of bases not matched to a gene: 6. CDR3 length: 16 amino acids. The CDR3 reads CASSYADRGINYGYTF. CDR3 coding DNA: TGTGCCAGCAGTTATGCGGACAGGGGGATCAACTATGGCTACACCTTC.

In this sample, this clone turned up a few times. The chain has TRBV5-1 and TRBJ2-1; the match to TRBD2 covers 9 bases. The CDR3 has 16 amino acids. Germline V gives CDR1 SGHRS, CDR2 YFSETQ. Trimming at V came to 2 bases and at J to 6 bases, leaving 9 bases not matched to a gene. Written as DNA, the CDR3 is TGCGCCAGCAGCTTTAGGCGGGGGGGCCGGGGCAATGAGCAGTTCTTC. This translates into CASSFRRGGRGNEQFF.

Comment on this clone: At the DNA level, this CDR3 is encoded by other sequences in the same sample as well. The J gene is TRBJ1-1, the V gene TRBV6-5; 7 positions match TRBD1. The J segment lost 1 base and the V segment lost 2 bases, leaving 1 base of the junction unmatched. This CDR3 contains 14 residues. CDR1 MNHEY and CDR2 SVGAGI come from the germline V gene. CDR3 residues: CASSYQGGNTEAFF. The CDR3, as DNA: TGTGCCAGCAGTTACCAGGGGGGGAACACTGAAGCTTTCTTT.

The chain uses TRBV5-1 and TRBJ2-5; weak D call: TRBD1 (6 bases). CDR3 size: 15 residues. Trimming took off 0 bases at V and 1 base at J, with 10 bases between the two ends. Germline assignment: CDR1 SGHRS and CDR2 YFSETQ. CDR3 residues: CASSLGRGGQETQYF. The CDR3 nucleotides are TGCGCCAGCAGCTTGGGCCGAGGGGGCCAAGAGACCCAGTACTTC.

J is TRBJ2-7 and V is TRBV10-1, with D perhaps matching TRBD1 (5 bases). V was clipped by 6 bases and J by 3 bases, with 15 bases between them. Germline V gene data show CDR1 as WNHNN and CDR2 as SYGVQD (reference sequence). The CDR3 consists of 14 residues. The CDR3, as DNA: TGCGCCAGCAGGGGGTGGACAACCCGCTACGAGCAGTACTTC. It specifies CASRGWTTRYEQYF.

V is TRBV5-1 and J is TRBJ2-5, with 13 bases aligning to TRBD2. The length of the CDR3 is 15 residues. Germline values: CDR1 SGHRS, CDR2 YFSETQ. The V gene end was trimmed by 7 bases and the J gene end by 5 bases; junction bases not matched to a gene: 8. CDR3 sequence: CASQLAGGLWETQYF. CDR3 coding DNA: TGCGCCAGCCAACTAGCGGGGGGGCTATGGGAGACCCAGTACTTC.

V gene TRBV25-1 combines with J gene TRBJ2-5, with TRBD2 matching 7 bases. The germline V gene encodes CDR1 MGHDK and CDR2 SYGVNS. The CDR3 totals 16 residues. V was clipped by 4 bases and J by 3 bases; unmatched bases: 11. This chain's CDR3 is CASSGPGRGTKETQYF. CDR3 in DNA: TGTGCCAGCAGTGGCCCAGGACGAGGGACTAAAGAGACCCAGTACTTC.

The V and J genes are TRBV18 and TRBJ1-5; 9 bases fit TRBD1. Losses at the gene ends were 3 bases for V and 5 bases for J; bases not matched to a gene: 5. Germline V gene lookup returns CDR1 KGHSH and CDR2 LQKENI. The CDR3 runs to 15 residues. In nucleotides, the CDR3 is TGTGCCAGCTCACCGGGGGGACAGGGTTATCAGCCCCAGCATTTT. It encodes CASSPGGQGYQPQHF.

V is TRBV5-8 and J is TRBJ1-4, with D tentatively TRBD1 (5 bases). The CDR3 runs 17 residues. CDR1 and CDR2 (germline): SGHTS, YDEGEE. The ends were cut back, 1 base at V and 5 bases at J, with 18 bases in the middle. CDR3 amino acids: CASSLSRGMGVNEKLFF. CDR3 coding DNA: TGTGCCAGCAGCTTGTCGCGGGGGATGGGGGTCAATGAAAAACTGTTTTTT.